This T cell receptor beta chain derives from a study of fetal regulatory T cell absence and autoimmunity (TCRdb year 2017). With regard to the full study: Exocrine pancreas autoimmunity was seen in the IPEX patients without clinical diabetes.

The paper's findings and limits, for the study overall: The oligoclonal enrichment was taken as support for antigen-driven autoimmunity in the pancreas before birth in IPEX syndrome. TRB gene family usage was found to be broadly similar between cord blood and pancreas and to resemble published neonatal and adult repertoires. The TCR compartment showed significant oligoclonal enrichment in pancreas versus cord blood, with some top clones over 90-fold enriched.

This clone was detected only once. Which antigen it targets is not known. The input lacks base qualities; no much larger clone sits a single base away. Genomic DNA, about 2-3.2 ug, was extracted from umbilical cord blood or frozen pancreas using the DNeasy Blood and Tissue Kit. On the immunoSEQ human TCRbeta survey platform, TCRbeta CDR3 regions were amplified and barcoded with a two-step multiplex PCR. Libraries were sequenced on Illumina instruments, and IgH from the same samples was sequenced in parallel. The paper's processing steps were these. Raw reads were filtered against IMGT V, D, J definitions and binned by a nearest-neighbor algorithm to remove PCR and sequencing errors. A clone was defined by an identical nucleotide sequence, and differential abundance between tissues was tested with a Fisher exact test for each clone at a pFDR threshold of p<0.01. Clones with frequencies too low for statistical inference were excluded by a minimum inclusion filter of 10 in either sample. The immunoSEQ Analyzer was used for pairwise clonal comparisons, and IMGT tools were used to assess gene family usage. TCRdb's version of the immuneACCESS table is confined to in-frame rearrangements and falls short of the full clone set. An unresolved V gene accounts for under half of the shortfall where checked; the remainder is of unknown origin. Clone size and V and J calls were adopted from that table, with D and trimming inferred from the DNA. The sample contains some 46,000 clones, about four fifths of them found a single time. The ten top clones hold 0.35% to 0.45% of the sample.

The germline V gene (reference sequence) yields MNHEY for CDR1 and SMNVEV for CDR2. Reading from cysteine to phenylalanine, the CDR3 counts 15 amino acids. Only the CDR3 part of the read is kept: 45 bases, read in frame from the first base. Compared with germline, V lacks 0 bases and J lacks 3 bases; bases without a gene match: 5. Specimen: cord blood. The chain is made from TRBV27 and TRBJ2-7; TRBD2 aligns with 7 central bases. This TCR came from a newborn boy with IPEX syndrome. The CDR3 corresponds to CASSLSATSYYEQYF. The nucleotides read TGTGCCAGCAGTTTATCGGCGACTAGCTACTACGAGCAGTACTTC.